The source of this T cell receptor (beta chain) is a study of cytomegalovirus exposure and HLA in healthy donors. Use of 60 Vbeta and 13 Jbeta primers characterized the PCR. Repertoires were generated with immunoSEQ multiplex PCR, while TCRdb's copy carries only in-frame clones and drops some. The sample holds tens of thousands of clones, about 70% seen once. The germline V and J ends were trimmed by 2 bases and 0 bases, with 11 bases remaining between them. The germline V gene encodes CDR1 MRHNA and CDR2 SNTAGT. The CDR3 consists of 16 residues. Notes on the study in general: Exclusion as indistinguishable affected some V segments, including TRBV6-2 and TRBV6-3. The authors later found TCR association rates varying by HLA locus, with DRB1 most and HLA-C fewest.

A note on this clone: Its antigen is currently unknown.

The sequence came from a man in his 60s in good health and CMV-seronegative. The rearrangement uses TRBV6-4 and TRBJ2-1, with D possibly being TRBD2 (6 bases). Sequencing used PBMCs. CDR3 amino acids: CASSDVATSSYNEQFF. DNA for the CDR3: TGTGCCAGCAGTGACGTAGCGACTAGCTCCTACAATGAGCAGTTCTTC.